The rows below give T cell receptor beta chains drawn from one sample of a study of blood T cell repertoires in COVID-19. Only in-frame clones appear in the TCRdb table, and some are missing; sequencing was by immunoSEQ multiplex PCR. This table holds roughly 230,000 clones, roughly four fifths found once. The sequenced sample consisted of PBMCs or T cells enriched from blood (not recorded which). The source is a woman aged 60 to 75 who had recovered from COVID-19. CDR3s include the opening cysteine and the closing phenylalanine or tryptophan.

TRBJ2-1 TRBV5-1 CASSAQGGPGKFF
TRBJ2-4 TRBV7-2 CASSPPGLAGGYIQYF
TRBJ2-2 TRBV14 CASSQKGRNTGELFF
TRBJ2-4 TRBV3-1/TRBV3-2 CASSQDRSRGQNIQYF
TRBJ1-4 TRBV29-1 CSTANGANEKLFF
TRBJ2-1 TRBV4-3 CASSPKSGINEQFF
TRBJ1-4 TRBV27 CASSLSQRQGAGEKLFF
TRBJ2-7 TRBV20-1 CSARDQYEQYF
TRBJ2-4 TRBV12-5 CASGLFRQGLAKNIQYF
TRBJ1-2 TRBV20-1 CSAEDRDGYTF
TRBJ2-3 TRBV19 CASSFGTATDTQYF
TRBJ2-7 TRBV6-5 CASSPGQETSYEQYF
TRBJ1-1 TRBV25-1 CASSEVGIGTEAFF
TRBJ1-5 TRBV6-5 CASATRVNQPQHF
TRBJ1-3 TRBV19 CASLQEGNTIYF
TRBJ1-1 TRBV30 CAWSTVTGTEAFF
TRBJ2-5 TRBV19 CASSTATGGETQYF
TRBJ1-2 TRBV13 CASSPPGQSNYGYTF
TRBJ1-2 TRBV24-1 CATSDGTGNYGYTF
TRBJ2-4 TRBV7-2 CASSPSQGSGIQYF
TRBJ1-2 TRBV30 CAWSMGGRIGYTF
TRBJ1-4 TRBV19 CASSGTATNEKLFF
TRBJ2-1 TRBV7-8 CASERASGPLGYNEQFF
TRBJ2-7 TRBV5-4 CASSLQQRENEQYF
TRBJ2-7 TRBV14 CASSVDRTRSYEQYF
TRBJ2-3 TRBV2 CASSEPQGTDTQYF
TRBJ1-2 TRBV29-1 CSVGTNYGYTF
TRBJ2-7 TRBV3-1/TRBV3-2 CASSQDIRGYEQYF
TRBJ2-2 TRBV7-3 CASSKTRAGATGELFF
TRBJ1-5 TRBV3-1/TRBV3-2 CASSQKGEDQPQHF
TRBJ1-3 TRBV16 CASSQSRAYSGNTIYF
TRBJ2-5 TRBV10-1 CASSEGAEQETQYF
TRBJ1-2 TRBV19 CASISIRDRDGYTF
TRBJ2-7 TRBV6-1 CASSESGRGDEQYF
TRBJ2-1 TRBV11-2 CASSSPRLGSYNEQFF
TRBJ2-7 TRBV20-1 CSARDQMNEQYF
TRBJ1-4 TRBV30 CAWNGRTGGEKLFF
TRBJ1-1 TRBV5-5 CASSLLGGTEAFF
TRBJ1-4 TRBV7-9 CASSLAPGGREKLFF
TRBJ1-6 TRBV14 CASSLQENSPLHF
TRBJ2-7 TRBV10-1 CASSYFNGEQYF
TRBJ2-3 TRBV6-6 CASSYSSGRGDTQYF
TRBJ2-1 TRBV7-2 CAPDRDSYNEQFF
TRBJ1-2 TRBV5-1 CASSLERGRSYGYTF
TRBJ2-2 TRBV4-2 CASSQTGGYSTGELFF
TRBJ2-2 TRBV27 CASSLSQGRVNTGELFF
TRBJ2-7 TRBV29-1 CSVETGTGAYEQYF
TRBJ1-1 TRBV7-9 CASSAKTGEDYEAFF
TRBJ1-2 TRBV4-2 CASSQGDRDTDYGYTF
TRBJ2-5 TRBV4-3 CASSQVMGGEETQYF
TRBJ1-2 TRBV19 CASSTRDSPSLYGYTF
TRBJ2-7 TRBV7-9 CASSPSLRESTYEQYF
TRBJ2-1 TRBV18 CASSPPQTSGGENEQFF
TRBJ1-1 TRBV27 CASSFQGANTEAFF
TRBJ2-1 TRBV9 CASSVVGDRDNEQFF
TRBJ1-6 TRBV5-4 CASSERTGASSPLHF
TRBJ2-1 TRBV7-2 CASSLSGLAGLKQFF
TRBJ1-5 TRBV6-4 CASSPGSSNQPQHF
TRBJ1-1 TRBV11-3 CASSLEGVNTEAFF